The present T cell receptor beta chain was sequenced within a study of blood T cell repertoires in COVID-19. Study in general: COVID-19 samples collected from the United States, Italy and Spain covered acute and convalescent phases. PBMCs, B-cell-depleted T cells, or T cells provided the cDNA or gDNA that made up the material.

This clone showed up just a few times. There are 16 residues in the CDR3. CDR1 is KGHSH and CDR2 is LQKENI in the germline V gene. With V trimmed by 5 bases and J by 8 bases, 11 bases remained unmatched. Authors' methods: Estimated nucleated cell counts came from reference gene primer amplification. The repertoire was sequenced with immunoSEQ multiplex PCR; TCRdb's copy has only in-frame clones and lacks some. The D gene and trimming were derived from the DNA, and the V and J assignments and clone size from that table. This table has around 140,000 clones, 60% to 85% appearing once. The receptor's source is a man over 45 with acute or convalescent COVID-19. The sequencing sample was made of peripheral blood. The chain has TRBV18 and TRBJ1-6, with TRBD1 matching over 8 bases. CDR3 coding DNA: TGTGCCAGCTCATTTGGACAGGGTGGACAGGATTCACCCCTCCACTTT. This codes for CASSFGQGGQDSPLHF.